Listed below are T cell receptor beta chains from one sample, sequenced in a study of blood T cell repertoires in COVID-19. TCRdb's copy holds only in-frame clones and misses some; the assay was immunoSEQ multiplex PCR. Of about 150,000 clones listed, approximately 90% are singletons. What was sequenced was PBMCs or T cells enriched from blood (not recorded which). These receptors were obtained from a man aged 50-59 years who had recovered from COVID-19. CDR3s include the opening cysteine and the closing phenylalanine or tryptophan. The D gene is left open where the match is weak. For some rows the clone size is stated as once, few or many, or as a class when expanded; others skip it.

15	TRBD2	-	TRBV6-4	TRBJ2-2	CASSDLAGDTGELFF	TGTGCCAGCAGTGACCTAGCGGGAGACACCGGGGAGCTGTTTTTT
14	-	-	TRBV5-1	TRBJ1-4	CASRPGSSNEKLFF	TGCGCCAGCAGGCCAGGGTCGTCTAATGAAAAACTGTTTTTT
13	-	-	TRBV5-1	TRBJ1-1	CASSFEMNTEAFF	TGCGCCAGCAGCTTCGAGATGAACACTGAAGCTTTCTTT
15	-	-	TRBV28	TRBJ1-1	CASSLGPTLNTEAFF	TGTGCCAGCAGTTTGGGGCCCACTTTGAACACTGAAGCTTTCTTT
18	-	-	TRBV4-3	TRBJ1-2	CASSQDMAAGVKNYGYTF	TGCGCCAGCAGCCAAGATATGGCCGCCGGGGTCAAGAACTATGGCTACACCTTC
15	TRBD2	-	TRBV29-1	TRBJ2-5	CSFSYPSGLQETQYF	TGCAGCTTCTCCTACCCTAGCGGCCTACAAGAGACCCAGTACTTC
14	TRBD2	-	TRBV7-3	TRBJ2-5	CASSLAGGEETQYF	TGTGCCAGCAGCCTAGCGGGAGGGGAAGAGACCCAGTACTTC
14	TRBD1	-	TRBV11-2	TRBJ2-7	CASSSGQGGHEQYF	TGTGCCAGCAGCTCCGGACAGGGGGGCCACGAGCAGTACTTC
15	-	once	TRBV28	TRBJ2-1	CASSPWGSSYNEQFF	TGTGCCAGCAGTCCGTGGGGCAGCTCCTACAATGAGCAGTTCTTC
13	TRBD1	once	TRBV5-1	TRBJ1-2	CASSYTGEDGYTF	TGCGCCAGCAGCTATACAGGGGAAGATGGCTACACCTTC
16	TRBD2	-	TRBV5-4	TRBJ2-3	CASSLGGGWSTDTQYF	TGTGCCAGCAGCTTAGGCGGGGGGTGGAGCACAGATACGCAGTATTTT
16	TRBD1	-	TRBV2	TRBJ1-2	CASSEASGQGGYGYTF	TGTGCCAGCAGTGAAGCATCAGGACAGGGGGGCTATGGCTACACCTTC
19	TRBD2	-	TRBV7-2	TRBJ2-5	CASLIEGSGGAGRQETQYF	TGTGCCAGCTTAATAGAGGGTAGCGGGGGGGCCGGTCGACAAGAGACCCAGTACTTC
15	TRBD1	-	TRBV27	TRBJ1-1	CASSLQGQGGTEAFF	TGTGCCAGCAGTCTTCAAGGACAGGGCGGCACTGAAGCTTTCTTT
15	TRBD1	-	TRBV24-1	TRBJ2-1	CATSDPSTGFNEQFF	TGTGCCACCAGTGATCCATCGACAGGGTTCAATGAGCAGTTCTTC
14	-	-	TRBV5-1	TRBJ1-1	CASSFLQGNTEAFF	TGCGCCAGCAGCTTTTTGCAGGGGAACACTGAAGCTTTCTTT
14	-	-	TRBV27	TRBJ1-4	CASSFLRGGEKLFF	TGTGCCAGCAGTTTTCTTCGGGGAGGGGAAAAACTGTTTTTT
15	TRBD2	-	TRBV5-8	TRBJ2-5	CASSLSLAGVETQYF	TGTGCCAGCAGCTTGAGTCTAGCGGGAGTAGAGACCCAGTACTTC
15	-	-	TRBV25-1	TRBJ1-5	CASRKDHQGNQPQHF	TGTGCCAGCAGGAAGGACCACCAGGGTAATCAGCCCCAGCATTTT
14	TRBD1	-	TRBV7-2	TRBJ2-5	CASSTGGAGETQYF	TGTGCCAGCAGCACAGGGGGCGCGGGCGAGACCCAGTACTTC
14	-	-	TRBV6-5	TRBJ1-1	CASSPGQRNTEAFF	TGTGCCAGCAGTCCCGGACAGAGGAACACTGAAGCTTTCTTT
16	TRBD1	-	TRBV5-1	TRBJ1-1	CASSLGGTGINTEAFF	TGCGCCAGCAGCTTGGGCGGGACAGGCATCAACACTGAAGCTTTCTTT
15	TRBD1	-	TRBV5-1	TRBJ1-2	CASSIGQGRAYGYTF	TGCGCCAGCAGCATCGGACAGGGGAGGGCCTATGGCTACACCTTC
14	TRBD1	-	TRBV30	TRBJ2-2	CAWPGTGNTGELFF	TGTGCCTGGCCCGGGACAGGGAATACCGGGGAGCTGTTTTTT
16	TRBD2	-	TRBV7-2	TRBJ2-2	CASSLEGTSGTGELFF	TGTGCCAGCAGCTTAGAAGGGACTAGCGGCACCGGGGAGCTGTTTTTT
16	-	-	TRBV7-2	TRBJ1-2	CASSLSWAGNYGGYTF	TGTGCCAGCAGCTTAAGTTGGGCGGGAAATTACGGGGGCTACACCTTC
14	-	-	TRBV5-1	TRBJ1-6	CASSSGQSNSPLHF	TGCGCCAGCAGCTCGGGTCAGAGCAATTCACCCCTCCACTTT
14	TRBD2	-	TRBV5-4	TRBJ2-1	CASFRGGAENEQFF	TGTGCCAGCTTTCGCGGGGGGGCGGAAAATGAGCAGTTCTTC
12	-	-	TRBV2	TRBJ2-7	CASEMESYEQYF	TGTGCGTCCGAAATGGAGTCCTACGAGCAGTACTTC
15	TRBD2	-	TRBV7-2	TRBJ2-2	CASSLVAGRTGELFF	TGTGCCAGCAGCTTAGTAGCGGGAAGGACCGGGGAGCTGTTTTTT
15	-	-	TRBV6-2/TRBV6-3	TRBJ1-4	CASSDWTAGDEKLFF	TGTGCCAGCAGTGACTGGACGGCAGGGGATGAAAAACTGTTTTTT
14	TRBD1	-	TRBV19	TRBJ1-1	CASSIGQANTEAFF	TGTGCCAGTAGTATTGGACAGGCGAACACTGAAGCTTTCTTT
16	-	-	TRBV2	TRBJ1-6	CASSIGRGLHLPTLHF	TGTGCCAGCAGCATCGGCCGGGGACTTCACCTTCCCACCCTCCACTTT
15	-	-	TRBV2	TRBJ1-6	CASVKEVAGNSPLHF	TGTGCCAGTGTGAAGGAGGTCGCGGGGAATTCACCCCTCCACTTT
12	TRBD2	-	TRBV2	TRBJ2-5	CAVSPLAETQYF	TGTGCCGTCTCTCCACTAGCGGAGACCCAGTACTTC
16	TRBD2	-	TRBV14	TRBJ2-5	CASSRGRTSGQETQYF	TGTGCCAGCAGCCGCGGTCGAACTAGCGGGCAAGAGACCCAGTACTTC
15	TRBD1	-	TRBV7-9	TRBJ1-1	CASSLAGQGNTEAFF	TGTGCCAGCAGCTTAGCAGGACAGGGGAACACTGAAGCTTTCTTT
14	-	few	TRBV5-5	TRBJ2-7	CASRLDTGSQEQYF	TGTGCCAGCCGCTTGGACACAGGGTCGCAGGAGCAGTACTTC
19	TRBD2	once	TRBV5-1	TRBJ2-7	CASSFPLTSGRTAPYEQYF	TGCGCCAGCAGCTTCCCCCTGACTAGCGGGAGGACCGCCCCCTACGAGCAGTACTTC
16	TRBD1	-	TRBV9	TRBJ2-3	CASSVEPGTGPDTQYF	TGTGCCAGCAGCGTAGAACCCGGGACAGGCCCAGATACGCAGTATTTT
14	-	-	TRBV30	TRBJ1-4	CAWREGWSNEKLFF	TGTGCCTGGAGGGAGGGGTGGTCTAATGAAAAACTGTTTTTT
12	-	-	TRBV3-1/TRBV3-2	TRBJ1-1	CASSQDRGVAFF	TGTGCCAGCAGCCAAGATCGGGGGGTCGCTTTCTTT
17	TRBD1	-	TRBV5-1	TRBJ1-2	CASSSGGQGAANYGYTF	TGCGCCAGCAGCTCCGGGGGACAGGGCGCAGCAAACTATGGCTACACCTTC
14	TRBD1	-	TRBV28	TRBJ2-7	CASSRLGGGYEQYF	TGTGCCAGCAGCCGCCTAGGGGGCGGTTACGAGCAGTACTTC
17	TRBD2	-	TRBV28	TRBJ2-2	CASSGGTSGSVTGELFF	TGTGCCAGCAGTGGCGGGACTAGCGGGAGTGTTACCGGGGAGCTGTTTTTT
13	-	-	TRBV15	TRBJ1-1	CATSVGAGTEAFF	TGTGCCACCAGCGTAGGGGCGGGGACTGAAGCTTTCTTT
16	TRBD2	-	TRBV4-3	TRBJ2-3	CASSQGNSGSTDTQYF	TGCGCCAGCAGCCAAGGCAATAGCGGGAGCACAGATACGCAGTATTTT
15	-	once	TRBV3-1/TRBV3-2	TRBJ1-5	CASSLRLGGNQPQHF	TGTGCCAGCAGCCTTCGCCTAGGGGGCAATCAGCCCCAGCATTTT
15	TRBD2	-	TRBV28	TRBJ2-5	CASRTRLAGSGTQYF	TGTGCCAGCAGGACCAGACTAGCGGGGTCGGGGACCCAGTACTTC